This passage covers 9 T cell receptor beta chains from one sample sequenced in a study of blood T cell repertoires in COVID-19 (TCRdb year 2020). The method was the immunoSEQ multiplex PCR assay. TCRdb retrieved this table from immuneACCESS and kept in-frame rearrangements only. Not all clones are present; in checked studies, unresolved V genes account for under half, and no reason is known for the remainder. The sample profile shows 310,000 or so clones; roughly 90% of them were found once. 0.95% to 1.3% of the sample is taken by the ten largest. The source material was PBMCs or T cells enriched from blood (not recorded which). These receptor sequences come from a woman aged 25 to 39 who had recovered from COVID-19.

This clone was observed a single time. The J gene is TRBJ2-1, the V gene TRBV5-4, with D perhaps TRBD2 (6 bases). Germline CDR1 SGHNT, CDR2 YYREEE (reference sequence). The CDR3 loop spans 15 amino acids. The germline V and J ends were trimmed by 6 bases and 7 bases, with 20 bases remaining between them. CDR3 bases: TGTGCCAGCACCACTTCCGACGGGAGAAGGAATGAGCAGTTCTTC. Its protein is CASTTSDGRRNEQFF.

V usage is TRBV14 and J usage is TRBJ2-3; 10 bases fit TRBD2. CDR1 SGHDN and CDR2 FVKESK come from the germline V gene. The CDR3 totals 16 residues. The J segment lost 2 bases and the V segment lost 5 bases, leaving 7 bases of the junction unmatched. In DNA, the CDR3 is TGTGCCAGCAGCTCCTGGACTAGCGGATACACAGATACGCAGTATTTT. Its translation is CASSSWTSGYTDTQYF.

DNA of the CDR3: TGTGCCAGCAGCCCCGCCGGACAGAACTATGGCTACACCTTC. As protein: CASSPAGQNYGYTF. This chain joins TRBV7-2 and TRBJ1-2, with D tentatively TRBD1 (6 bases). The germline V gene has CDR1 SGHTA and CDR2 FQGNSA. This CDR3 region has 14 residues. V lost 5 bases and J 2 bases, leaving 12 bases between the germline ends.

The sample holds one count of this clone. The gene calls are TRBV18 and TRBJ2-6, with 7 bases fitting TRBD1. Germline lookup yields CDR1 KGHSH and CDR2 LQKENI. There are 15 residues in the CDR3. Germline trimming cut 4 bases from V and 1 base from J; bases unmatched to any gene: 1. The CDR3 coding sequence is TGTGCCAGCTCACTGGACAGGTCTGGGGCCAACGTCCTGACTTTC. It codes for CASSLDRSGANVLTF.

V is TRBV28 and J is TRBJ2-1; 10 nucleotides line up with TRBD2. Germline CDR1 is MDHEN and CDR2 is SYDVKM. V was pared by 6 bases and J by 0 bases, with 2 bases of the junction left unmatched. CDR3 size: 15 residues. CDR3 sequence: CASRSSGGSYNEQFF. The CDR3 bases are TGTGCCAGCAGGTCTAGCGGGGGCTCCTACAATGAGCAGTTCTTC.

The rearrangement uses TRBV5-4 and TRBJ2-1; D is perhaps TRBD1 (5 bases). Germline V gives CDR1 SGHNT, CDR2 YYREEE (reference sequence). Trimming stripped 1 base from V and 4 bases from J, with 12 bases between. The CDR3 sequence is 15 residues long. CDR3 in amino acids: CASSLSQGLYNEQFF. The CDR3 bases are TGTGCCAGCAGCTTGTCGCAGGGCCTGTACAATGAGCAGTTCTTC.

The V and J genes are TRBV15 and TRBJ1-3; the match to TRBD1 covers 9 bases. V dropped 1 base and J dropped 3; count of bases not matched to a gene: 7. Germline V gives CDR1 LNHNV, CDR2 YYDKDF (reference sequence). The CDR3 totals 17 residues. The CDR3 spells CATSRGPGTGSGNTIYF. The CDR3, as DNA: TGTGCCACCAGCAGAGGTCCAGGGACAGGGAGTGGAAACACCATATATTTT. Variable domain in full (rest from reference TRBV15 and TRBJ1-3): DAMVIQNPRYQVTQFGKPVTLSCSQTLNHNVMYWYQQKSSQAPKLLFHYYDKDFNNEADTPDNFQSRRPNTSFCFLDIRSPGLGDTAMYLCATSRGPGTGSGNTIYFGEGSWLTVV.

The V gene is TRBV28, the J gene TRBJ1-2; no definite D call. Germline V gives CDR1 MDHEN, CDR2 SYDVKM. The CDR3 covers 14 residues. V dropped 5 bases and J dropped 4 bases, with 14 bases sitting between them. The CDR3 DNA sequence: TGTGCCAGCAGTGGTCGGGTGTATCCCTATGGCTACACCTTC. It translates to CASSGRVYPYGYTF.

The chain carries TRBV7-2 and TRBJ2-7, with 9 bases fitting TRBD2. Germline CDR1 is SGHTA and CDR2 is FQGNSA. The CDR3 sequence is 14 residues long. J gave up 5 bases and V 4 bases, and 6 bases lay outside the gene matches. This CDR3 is CASSSYSGRDEQYF. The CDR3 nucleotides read TGTGCCAGCAGCTCCTATAGCGGGAGAGACGAGCAGTACTTC.